This T cell receptor beta chain originates from a study of Graves' ophthalmopathy and Graves' hyperthyroidism. This clonotype has a handful of counts. The antigen remains unidentified. Study-level results: Blood samples also showed most expanded thyroid clonotypes exceeding 0.001 frequency.

The study excluded patients with other autoimmune diseases, uncontrolled infections, pregnancy or lactation. As the template, RNA transcripts were used to amplify TCR beta CDR3 regions. RT-PCR in the first round used HTBI primers; a second-round multiplex PCR followed. TCRdb itself ran the multiplex PCR reads through MiXCR, one entry per CDR3 protein. Counted here are 450,000 to 600,000 distinct CDR3 sequences, approximately 37% occurring once; the ten biggest clones make up around 4%. The germline V gene has CDR1 SEHNR and CDR2 FQNEAQ (reference sequence). Trimming at V came to 5 bases and at J to 3 bases, leaving 4 bases not matched to a gene. The CDR3 totals 14 residues.

The genes are TRBV7-9 and TRBJ2-7, with TRBD1 matching 10 bases. This clonotype was sampled from an adult man with Graves' hyperthyroidism. Sequencing used peripheral blood or thyroid tissue (not recorded which). The CDR3 nucleotides read TGTGCCAGCAGCGCGGACAGGGGGGACTACGAGCAGTACTTC. Its protein is CASSADRGDYEQYF. Using reference TRBV7-9 and TRBJ2-7 for the parts outside the CDR3, the full variable domain is DTGVSQNPRHKITKRGQNVTFRCDPISEHNRLYWYRQTLGQGPEFLTYFQNEAQLEKSRLLSDRFSAERPKGSFSTLEIQRTEQGDSAMYLCASSADRGDYEQYFGPGTRLTVT.